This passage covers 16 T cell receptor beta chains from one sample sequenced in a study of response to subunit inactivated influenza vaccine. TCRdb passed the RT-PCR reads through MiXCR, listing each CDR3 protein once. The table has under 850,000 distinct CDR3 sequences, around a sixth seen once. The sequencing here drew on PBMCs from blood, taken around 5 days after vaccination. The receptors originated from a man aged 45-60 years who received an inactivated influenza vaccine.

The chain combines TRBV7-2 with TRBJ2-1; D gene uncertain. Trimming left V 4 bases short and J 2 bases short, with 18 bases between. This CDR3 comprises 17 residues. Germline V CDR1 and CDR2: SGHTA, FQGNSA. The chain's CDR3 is CASSSRPTSSPYNEQFF. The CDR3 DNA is TGTGCCAGCAGCTCACGTCCGACATCGTCCCCCTACAATGAGCAGTTCTTC.

The CDR3 coding sequence is TGTGCCAGCAGTTACTATGGGCCGGAAGCATTGGATACGCAGTATTTT. Protein sequence: CASSYYGPEALDTQYF. The chain is built from TRBV6-2 or TRBV6-3 and TRBJ2-3; D not certain. CDR1 is MNHEY, CDR2 SVGEGT, per germline. V lost 1 base to trimming and J lost 6 bases, with 17 bases between them. The CDR3 is made up of 16 amino acids.

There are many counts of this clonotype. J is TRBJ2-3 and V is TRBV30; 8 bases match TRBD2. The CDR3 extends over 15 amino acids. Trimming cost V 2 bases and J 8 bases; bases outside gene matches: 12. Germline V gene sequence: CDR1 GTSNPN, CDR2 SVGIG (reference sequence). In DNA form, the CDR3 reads TGTGCCTGGAGTCCGGAGCGGGGGACCGCCGGTACGCAGTATTTT. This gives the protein CAWSPERGTAGTQYF.

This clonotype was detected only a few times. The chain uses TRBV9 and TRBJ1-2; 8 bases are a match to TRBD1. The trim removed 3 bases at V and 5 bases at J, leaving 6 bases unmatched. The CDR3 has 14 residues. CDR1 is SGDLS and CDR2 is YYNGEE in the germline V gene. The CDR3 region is CASSGTGRFYGYTF. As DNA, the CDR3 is TGTGCCAGCAGCGGGACAGGGAGATTTTATGGCTACACCTTC.

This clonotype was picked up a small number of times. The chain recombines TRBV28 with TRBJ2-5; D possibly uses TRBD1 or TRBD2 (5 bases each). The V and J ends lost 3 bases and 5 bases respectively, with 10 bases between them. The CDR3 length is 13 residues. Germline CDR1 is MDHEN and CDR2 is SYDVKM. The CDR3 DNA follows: TGTGCCAGCAGTTTGTACAGGAGGGAGACCCAGTACTTC. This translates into CASSLYRRETQYF. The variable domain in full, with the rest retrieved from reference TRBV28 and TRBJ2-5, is DVKVTQSSRYLVKRTGEKVFLECVQDMDHENMFWYRQDPGLGLRLIYFSYDVKMKEKGDIPEGYSVSREKKERFSLILESASTNQTSMYLCASSLYRRETQYFGPGTRLLVL.

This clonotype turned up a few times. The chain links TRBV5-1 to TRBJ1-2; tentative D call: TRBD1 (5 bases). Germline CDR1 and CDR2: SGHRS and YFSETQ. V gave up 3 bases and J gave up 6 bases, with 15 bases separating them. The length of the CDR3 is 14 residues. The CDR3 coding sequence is TGCGCCAGCAGCTCGGGTACAGGCGGGAATGGCTACACCTTC. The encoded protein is CASSSGTGGNGYTF.

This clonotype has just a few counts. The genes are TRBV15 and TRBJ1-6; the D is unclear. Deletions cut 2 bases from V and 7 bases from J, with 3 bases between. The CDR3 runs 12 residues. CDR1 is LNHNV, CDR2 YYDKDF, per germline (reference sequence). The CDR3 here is CATSRRNSPLHF. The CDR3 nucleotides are TGTGCCACCAGCAGAAGGAATTCACCCCTCCACTTT.

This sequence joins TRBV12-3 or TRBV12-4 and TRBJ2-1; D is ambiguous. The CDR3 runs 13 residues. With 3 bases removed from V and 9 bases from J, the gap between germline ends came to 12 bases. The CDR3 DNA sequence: TGTGCCAGCAGTTTTCGGCTCTTTGGTGAGCAGTTCTTC. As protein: CASSFRLFGEQFF.

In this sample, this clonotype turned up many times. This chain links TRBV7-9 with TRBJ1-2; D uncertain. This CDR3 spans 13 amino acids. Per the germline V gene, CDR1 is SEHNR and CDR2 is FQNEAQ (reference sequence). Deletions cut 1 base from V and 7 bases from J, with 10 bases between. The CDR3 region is CASSLGRQVGYTF. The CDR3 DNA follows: TGTGCCAGCAGCTTAGGTCGGCAGGTTGGCTACACCTTC.

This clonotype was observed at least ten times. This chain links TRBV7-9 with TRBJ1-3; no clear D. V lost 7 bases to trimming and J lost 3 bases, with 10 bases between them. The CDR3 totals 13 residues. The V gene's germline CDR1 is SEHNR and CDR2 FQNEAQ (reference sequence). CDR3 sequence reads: CASTPWNGNTIYF. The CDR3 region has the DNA TGTGCCAGCACCCCGTGGAATGGAAACACCATATATTTT.

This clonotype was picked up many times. CDR3 nucleotide sequence: TGTGCCAGCAGCTTAAGAGGGGGCAAGCGGGACTACCCCGCGGATGAGCAGTTCTTC. This translates into CASSLRGGKRDYPADEQFF. The rearrangement uses TRBV7-3 and TRBJ2-1, with D perhaps given as TRBD1 or TRBD2 (7 bases each). The CDR3 runs to 19 residues. Trimming stripped 1 base from V and 8 bases from J, with 27 bases between. The germline gives CDR1 SGHTA, CDR2 FQGTGA.

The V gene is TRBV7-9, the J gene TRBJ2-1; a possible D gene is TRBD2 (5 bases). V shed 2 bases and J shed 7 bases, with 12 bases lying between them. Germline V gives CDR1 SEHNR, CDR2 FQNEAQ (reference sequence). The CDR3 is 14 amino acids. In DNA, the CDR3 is TGTGCCAGCAGCTTATACTCCGGGGAAAATGAGCAGTTCTTC. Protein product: CASSLYSGENEQFF.

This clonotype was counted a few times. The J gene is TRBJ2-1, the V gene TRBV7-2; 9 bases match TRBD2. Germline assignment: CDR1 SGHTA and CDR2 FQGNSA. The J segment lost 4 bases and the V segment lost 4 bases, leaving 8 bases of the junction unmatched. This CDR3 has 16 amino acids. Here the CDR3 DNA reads TGTGCCAGCAGCTACTGGACTAGCGTTCCATACAATGAGCAGTTCTTC. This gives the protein CASSYWTSVPYNEQFF.

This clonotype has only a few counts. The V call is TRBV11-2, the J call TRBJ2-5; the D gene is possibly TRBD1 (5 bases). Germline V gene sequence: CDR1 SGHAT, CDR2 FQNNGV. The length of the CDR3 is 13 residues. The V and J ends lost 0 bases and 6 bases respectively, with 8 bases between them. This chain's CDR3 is CASSLDRVKTQYF. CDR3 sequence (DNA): TGTGCCAGCAGCTTAGACAGGGTAAAGACCCAGTACTTC.

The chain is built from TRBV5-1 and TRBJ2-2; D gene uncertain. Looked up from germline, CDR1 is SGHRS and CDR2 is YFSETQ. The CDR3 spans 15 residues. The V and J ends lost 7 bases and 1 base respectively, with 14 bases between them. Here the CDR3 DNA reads TGCGCCAGCGCCCCTCAGAGTAAGAACACCGGGGAGCTGTTTTTT. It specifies CASAPQSKNTGELFF. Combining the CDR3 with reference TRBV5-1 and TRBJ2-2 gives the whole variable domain KAGVTQTPRYLIKTRGQQVTLSCSPISGHRSVSWYQQTPGQGLQFLFEYFSETQRNKGNFPGRFSGRQFSNSRSEMNVSTLELGDSALYLCASAPQSKNTGELFFGEGSRLTVL.

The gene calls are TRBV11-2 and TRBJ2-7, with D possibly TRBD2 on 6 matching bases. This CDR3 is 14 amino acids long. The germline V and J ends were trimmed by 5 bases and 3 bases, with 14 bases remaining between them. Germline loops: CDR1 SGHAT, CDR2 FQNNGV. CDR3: CASSPGTQRYEQYF. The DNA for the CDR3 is TGTGCCAGCAGCCCCGGGACTCAACGCTACGAGCAGTACTTC.